The 20 T cell receptor beta chains below come from one sample, sequenced in a study of cytomegalovirus exposure and HLA in healthy donors. This PCR relied on a set of 60 Vbeta primers and 13 Jbeta primers. Assay: immunoSEQ multiplex PCR; the TCRdb copy retains only in-frame clones and omits some. This table holds approximately 70,000 clones, more than 60% found once. Source material: PBMCs. These receptors were collected from a male donor in good health and CMV-seropositive.

CDR3: CASSGQRNQPQHF. The CDR3 DNA is TGTGCCAGCTCGGGACAGCGCAATCAGCCCCAGCATTTT. The chain has TRBV6-6 and TRBJ1-5; TRBD1 matches at 7 bases. Germline lookup yields CDR1 MNHNY and CDR2 SVGAGI (reference sequence). V shed 8 bases, J shed 2 bases, and the junction held 3 bases outside the gene matches. The CDR3 is 13 residues long.

The rearrangement joins TRBV29-1 to TRBJ1-2; no firm D call. The V gene lost 2 bases and the J gene lost 8 bases, with 15 bases spanning the gap. Germline V gives CDR1 SQVTM, CDR2 ANQGSEA. The CDR3 runs 13 residues. CDR3 region: CSVETQARRGYTF. The CDR3 DNA reads as TGCAGCGTTGAAACGCAGGCGAGACGAGGCTACACCTTC.

The rearrangement joins TRBV2 to TRBJ2-7; the D gene is possibly TRBD1 (5 bases). CDR1 is SNHLY, CDR2 FYNNEI, per germline. V shed 1 base and J shed 0 bases, with 13 bases lying between them. CDR3 length equals 16 residues. The CDR3 DNA follows: TGTGCCAGCAGTGAAGAAGGGGCAGGCCGCTCCTACGAGCAGTACTTC. Translation: CASSEEGAGRSYEQYF.

This clone has just one count. One end of the junction does not line up with germline, which may come from a read error. The V gene is TRBV5-4, the J gene TRBJ2-3, with D perhaps TRBD1 (6 bases). The CDR3 totals 15 residues. Germline V lookup: CDR1 SGHNT, CDR2 YYREEE (reference sequence). CDR3 protein: CASRLGAGSTDTQYF. Here the CDR3 DNA reads TGTGCCAGCAGGTTGGGGGCAGGTTCCACAGATACGCAGTATTTT.

The chain is built from TRBV19 and TRBJ2-7, with TRBD1 matching 10 bases. The ends lost 6 bases at V and 5 bases at J; junction bases unmatched: 4. Germline V lookup: CDR1 LNHDA, CDR2 SQIVND (reference sequence). The CDR3 sequence is 13 residues long. The CDR3 DNA reads TGTGCCAGTAGGGACAGGGGGACGGACGAGCAGTACTTC. Translation: CASRDRGTDEQYF.

The chain is built from TRBV4-1 and TRBJ1-2; 10 positions match TRBD1. Germline V gene sequence: CDR1 MGHRA, CDR2 YSYEKL. The CDR3 is 15 amino acids. V shed 5 bases, J shed 5 bases, and the junction held 8 bases outside the gene matches. The CDR3 loop is CASSTAGTGEYGYTF. The CDR3 DNA is TGCGCCAGCAGCACAGCCGGGACAGGGGAGTATGGCTACACCTTC.

V usage is TRBV5-1 and J usage is TRBJ2-7, with TRBD1 matching 9 bases. In germline, CDR1 is SGHRS, CDR2 YFSETQ. The V and J ends lost 4 bases and 2 bases, in that order; junction bases with no gene match: 7. This CDR3 has 15 amino acids. CDR3 DNA: TGCGCCAGCAGCGGTCGGACAGGGGCCACCTACGAGCAGTACTTC. Protein sequence: CASSGRTGATYEQYF.

V gene TRBV27 combines with J gene TRBJ2-7; 10 nucleotides line up with TRBD2. Germline lookup yields CDR1 MNHEY and CDR2 SMNVEV (reference sequence). The CDR3 is 13 residues long. The V segment lost 7 bases and the J segment 11 bases; nucleotides outside the gene matches: 11. CDR3 in DNA: TGTGCCAGCATTCGAACTAGCGGGGTGTTGAAGTACTTC. It is translated as CASIRTSGVLKYF.

The chain employs TRBV10-3 and TRBJ2-5, with TRBD2 matching 15 bases. CDR3 length equals 14 residues. Per the germline V gene, CDR1 is ENHRY and CDR2 is SYGVKD. V gave up 7 bases and J gave up 5 bases; unmatched junction bases: 2. CDR3: CAITGTSGRETQYF. CDR3 DNA: TGTGCCATCACTGGGACTAGCGGGAGGGAGACCCAGTACTTC.

The chain uses TRBV7-9 and TRBJ2-7, with TRBD1 as a possible D gene (5 bases). CDR3 length: 14 residues. Germline V CDR1 and CDR2: SEHNR, FQNEAQ (reference sequence). V gave up 0 bases and J gave up 2 bases, with 8 bases separating them. CDR3 DNA sequence: TGTGCCAGCAGCTTAGCGCAGGGCCCCTACGAGCAGTACTTC. Protein product: CASSLAQGPYEQYF. Filled out from reference TRBV7-9 and TRBJ2-7, the complete variable domain reads DTGVSQNPRHKITKRGQNVTFRCDPISEHNRLYWYRQTLGQGPEFLTYFQNEAQLEKSRLLSDRFSAERPKGSFSTLEIQRTEQGDSAMYLCASSLAQGPYEQYFGPGTRLTVT.

J is TRBJ2-7 and V is TRBV28; 8 bases map to TRBD2. CDR3 length equals 16 residues. Per germline, CDR1 MDHEN and CDR2 SYDVKM. Trimming took 7 bases from V and 0 from J; bases not matched to a gene: 11. The CDR3 spells CASIQRGSGNSYEQYF. The CDR3 DNA reads as TGTGCCAGCATCCAGCGGGGTAGCGGGAACTCCTACGAGCAGTACTTC.

The sample holds a few counts of this clone. The chain joins TRBV7-9 to TRBJ1-1; TRBD1 matches at 8 bases. V shed 5 bases, J shed 4 bases, and the junction held 6 bases outside the gene matches. The CDR3 sequence is 14 residues long. Germline CDR1 and CDR2: SEHNR and FQNEAQ (reference sequence). The CDR3 DNA follows: TGTGCCAGCAGCGCACAGGGGGAGGGCACTGAAGCTTTCTTT. It codes for CASSAQGEGTEAFF.

The V call is TRBV7-9, the J call TRBJ2-7; D gene unclear. The CDR3 sequence is 14 residues long. CDR1 and CDR2 from the germline V gene are SEHNR and FQNEAQ (reference sequence). V was trimmed by 2 bases and J by 4 bases, leaving 12 bases between them. In DNA, the CDR3 is TGTGCCAGCAGCTTATTTGGCGGAGATTACGAGCAGTACTTC. Protein product: CASSLFGGDYEQYF.

The J gene is TRBJ2-7, the V gene TRBV5-1, with TRBD1 identical over 11 bases. V lost 4 bases to trimming and J lost 6 bases; unmatched junction nucleotides: 12. This CDR3 contains 16 residues. The germline V gene encodes CDR1 SGHRS and CDR2 YFSETQ. Here the CDR3 reads CASSLANPGQGGEQYF. The CDR3, as DNA: TGCGCCAGCAGCCTTGCCAACCCGGGACAGGGGGGCGAGCAGTACTTC.

CDR3 DNA sequence: TGCGCCAGCAGCCAATCCCGGTACGGGGATACGCAGTATTTT. Translated, it gives CASSQSRYGDTQYF. The rearrangement uses TRBV5-1 and TRBJ2-3; D is ambiguous. There are 14 residues in the CDR3. Deletions cut 4 bases from V and 6 bases from J, with 15 bases between. Germline-derived CDR1 and CDR2 are SGHRS and YFSETQ.

The gene calls are TRBV14 and TRBJ1-6; D might be TRBD1 (5 bases). The germline CDR1 and CDR2 sequences are SGHDN and FVKESK. This CDR3 spans 14 amino acids. V was clipped by 1 base and J by 6 bases, with 7 bases between them. The CDR3 DNA reads TGTGCCAGCAGCCAAGGGACAAGTAATTCACCCCTCCACTTT. This translates into CASSQGTSNSPLHF.

The genes are TRBV7-9 and TRBJ2-3, with a tentative D call TRBD2 (6 bases). The CDR3 spans 16 residues. Germline CDR1 SEHNR, CDR2 FQNEAQ (reference sequence). V was trimmed by 5 bases and J by 3 bases, leaving 18 bases between them. The chain's CDR3 is CASSLWTGRSTDTQYF. The CDR3, as DNA: TGTGCCAGCAGCCTATGGACTGGGAGGTCGACAGATACGCAGTATTTT.

The chain employs TRBV11-3 and TRBJ1-4; TRBD1 might be the D (5 bases). The CDR3 sequence is 14 residues long. Germline V gene lookup returns CDR1 SGHNT and CDR2 YENEEA. Trimming removed 5 bases from V and 6 bases from J, with 13 bases in between. The CDR3 region has the DNA TGTGCCAGCAGCCCGGGAGCGGGGGATGAAAAACTGTTTTTT. This translates into CASSPGAGDEKLFF.

The genes are TRBV5-6 and TRBJ1-5, with a weak D call TRBD1 (6 bases). CDR3 size: 14 residues. Germline V gene data show CDR1 as SGHDT and CDR2 as YYEEEE. The V and J ends lost 3 bases and 5 bases respectively, with 12 bases between them. This CDR3 is CASSSGGAYQPQHF. CDR3 sequence (DNA): TGTGCCAGCAGCTCGGGGGGGGCCTATCAGCCCCAGCATTTT.

The V call is TRBV9, the J call TRBJ2-3; D remains unclear. V dropped 7 bases and J dropped 5 bases, with 8 bases sitting between them. Germline lookup yields CDR1 SGDLS and CDR2 YYNGEE. The CDR3 loop spans 11 amino acids. The CDR3 sequence: CASERGDTQYF. DNA of the CDR3: TGTGCCAGCGAGCGCGGAGATACGCAGTATTTT.